Listed here is a single T cell receptor beta chain. Its antigen is not known. The record originates from a study of beta chain features in type 1 diabetes. Findings and caveats of the study: Sequencing used cDNA, and cells with high TCR expression could therefore be over-represented. Comparison showed that naive, central memory and Treg TCRB repertoires appeared more similar among patients than among healthy donors. Shorter TCRB CDR3s, moderately but significantly so, marked every one of the four CD4+ subsets in Type 1 diabetes patients.

Every bit of the isolated RNA underwent reverse transcription, so sequencing read expressed TCRB transcripts. Regulatory, naive and central memory T cell samples averaged approximately 3.4 million reads. Using immunoSEQ multiplex PCR, the repertoire was profiled, and TCRdb retains in-frame clones only, with some absent. The data contain around 710,000 clones, approximately 13% of them singletons. Cell sorting via CD45RO/CCR7/CD25/CD127/CD95/CD27 was performed to obtain CD4+ naive, central memory, regulatory and stem cell-like memory cells. Trimming took 3 bases from V and 7 from J; bases not matched to a gene: 3. Looked up from germline, CDR1 is SGHRS and CDR2 is YFSETQ. CDR3 length: 14 residues.

The chain links TRBV5-1 to TRBJ1-5, with 11 positions matching TRBD1. Sequenced input: naive CD4+ T cells from blood. The TCR comes from a man aged 25-40 years with type 1 diabetes. CDR3 sequence: CASSYGTGGQPQHF. Here the CDR3 DNA reads TGCGCCAGCAGCTATGGGACAGGGGGACAGCCCCAGCATTTT.